The subject of this entry is one TCR beta chain. Per the original data handling: Amplification with reference gene primers provided the estimates of nucleated cell counts. Clones were sequenced by immunoSEQ multiplex PCR, and TCRdb holds only the in-frame ones, with some missing. Clone size and the V and J calls come from that table; the DNA yielded D and trimming. This table holds 250,000 to 300,000 clones, 80% to 85% found once. The source of the sample is a study of blood T cell repertoires in COVID-19. Overall study context: Samples of COVID-19 (acute and convalescent) were obtained from the United States, Italy and Spain. PBMCs, B-cell-depleted T cells, or T cells provided the cDNA or gDNA that made up the material.

This CDR3 has 14 residues. CDR1 SGHNT and CDR2 YYREEE come from the germline V gene (reference sequence). The germline V and J ends were trimmed by 0 bases and 0 bases, with 6 bases remaining between them. This chain uses TRBV5-4 with TRBJ1-1; D gene ambiguous. This clonotype was obtained from a woman aged 60-75 years with active or convalescent COVID-19. The source material was peripheral blood. The CDR3 DNA is TGTGCCAGCAGCTTGGGGCGGTTGAACACTGAAGCTTTCTTT. It translates to CASSLGRLNTEAFF.